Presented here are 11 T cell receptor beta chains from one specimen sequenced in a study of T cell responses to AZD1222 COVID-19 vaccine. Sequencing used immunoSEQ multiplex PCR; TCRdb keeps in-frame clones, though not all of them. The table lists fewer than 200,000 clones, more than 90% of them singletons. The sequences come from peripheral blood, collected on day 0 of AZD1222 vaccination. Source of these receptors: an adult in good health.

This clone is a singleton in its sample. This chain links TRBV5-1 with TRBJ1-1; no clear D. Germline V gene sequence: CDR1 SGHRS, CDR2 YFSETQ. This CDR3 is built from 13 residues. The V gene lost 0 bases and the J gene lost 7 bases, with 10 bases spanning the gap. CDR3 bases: TGCGCCAGCAGCTTGGACCAGTGGAGTGAAGCTTTCTTT. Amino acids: CASSLDQWSEAFF.

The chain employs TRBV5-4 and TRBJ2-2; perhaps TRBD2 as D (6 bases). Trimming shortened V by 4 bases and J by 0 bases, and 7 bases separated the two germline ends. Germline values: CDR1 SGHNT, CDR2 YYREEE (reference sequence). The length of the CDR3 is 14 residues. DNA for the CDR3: TGTGCCAGCAGCCGGGAGTCGAACACCGGGGAGCTGTTTTTT. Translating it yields CASSRESNTGELFF.

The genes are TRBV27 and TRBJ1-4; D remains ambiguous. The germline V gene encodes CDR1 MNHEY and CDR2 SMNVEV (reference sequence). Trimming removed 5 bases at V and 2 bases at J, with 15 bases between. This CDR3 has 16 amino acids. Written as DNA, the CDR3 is TGTGCCAGCAGTCCCGGTGCCAGTCGGACTAATGAAAAACTGTTTTTT. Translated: CASSPGASRTNEKLFF.

For the CDR3, the DNA is TGTGCCAGCAGGACTACAGGGCCGGCTCAGGCTTTCTTT. Amino acids: CASRTTGPAQAFF. The rearrangement links TRBV27 to TRBJ1-1, with D perhaps TRBD1 (6 bases). The CDR3 contains 13 residues. The V end lost 6 bases, the J end lost 11 bases, and 19 bases lay between the germline ends. CDR1 is MNHEY and CDR2 is SMNVEV in the germline V gene (reference sequence).

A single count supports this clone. CDR3: CAWSLNMNTEAFF. The CDR3 bases are TGTGCCTGGAGTCTAAACATGAACACTGAAGCTTTCTTT. V is TRBV30 and J is TRBJ1-1, with D unresolved. The CDR3 extends over 13 amino acids. Per the germline V gene, CDR1 is GTSNPN and CDR2 is SVGIG (reference sequence). Trimming took 2 bases from V and 0 from J, leaving 7 bases between them.

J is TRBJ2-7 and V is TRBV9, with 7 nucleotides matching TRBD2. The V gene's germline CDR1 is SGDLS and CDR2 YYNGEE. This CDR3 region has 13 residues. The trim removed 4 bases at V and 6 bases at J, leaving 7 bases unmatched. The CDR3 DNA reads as TGTGCCAGCAGCCCAGAAGCGGGGCGCGAGCAGTACTTC. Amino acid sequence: CASSPEAGREQYF.

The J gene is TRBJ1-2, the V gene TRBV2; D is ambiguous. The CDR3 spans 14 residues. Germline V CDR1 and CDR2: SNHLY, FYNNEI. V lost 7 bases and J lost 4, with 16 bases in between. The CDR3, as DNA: TGTGCCAGCATCGAAACTCCCTGGGGCTATGGCTACACCTTC. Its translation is CASIETPWGYGYTF.

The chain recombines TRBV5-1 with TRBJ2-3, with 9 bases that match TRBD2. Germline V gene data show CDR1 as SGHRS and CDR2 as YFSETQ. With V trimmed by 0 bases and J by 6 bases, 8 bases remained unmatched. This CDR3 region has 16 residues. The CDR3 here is CASSLGTSGSWDTQYF. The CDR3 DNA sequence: TGCGCCAGCAGCTTGGGTACTAGCGGGTCCTGGGATACGCAGTATTTT.

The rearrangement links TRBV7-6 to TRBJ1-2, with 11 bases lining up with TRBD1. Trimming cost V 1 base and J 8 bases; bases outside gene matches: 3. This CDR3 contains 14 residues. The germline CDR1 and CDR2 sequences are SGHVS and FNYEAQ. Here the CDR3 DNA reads TGTGCCAGCAGCTTAGGGACAGGGGGCGGGGGCTACACCTTC. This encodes CASSLGTGGGGYTF.

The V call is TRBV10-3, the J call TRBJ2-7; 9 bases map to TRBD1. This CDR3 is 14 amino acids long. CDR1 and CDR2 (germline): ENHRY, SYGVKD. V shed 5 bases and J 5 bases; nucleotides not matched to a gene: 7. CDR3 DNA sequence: TGTGCCATCAGTCGGACAGGGGAAATCGACGAGCAGTACTTC. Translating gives CAISRTGEIDEQYF.

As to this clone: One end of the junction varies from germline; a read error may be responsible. CDR3 sequence reads: CASSPGGGYGQYF. CDR3 nucleotide sequence: TGTGCCAGCTCACCCGGCGGGGGCTACGGGCAGTACTTC. The V gene is TRBV18, the J gene TRBJ2-7, with D perhaps matching TRBD2 (7 bases). Germline CDR1 reads KGHSH; CDR2 reads LQKENI. The CDR3 extends over 13 amino acids.